Listed here is a single TCR beta chain. The antigen is unknown. This record comes from a study of a mutant IDH1 vaccine in newly diagnosed glioma. Study as a whole: Weeks 1, 3, 5, 7, 11, 15, 19 and 23 were when patients received their eight vaccinations. Initiation of the vaccine course occurred 4-6 weeks after radiotherapy alone, or alongside temozolomide cycles. Earlier treatment was radiotherapy, temozolomide, or both, with most getting both.

The CDR3 consists of 15 residues. The germline CDR1 and CDR2 sequences are KGHSH and LQKENI. V lost 2 bases to trimming and J lost 4 bases, with 14 bases between them. Whole-study findings and limits: Pseudoprogression seemed unlinked to shifts in top peripheral T cell clonotypes.

As to time point: week 23, last vaccination. Topical imiquimod was applied with each vaccine dose, which held 300 ug of mutant IDH1 20-mer peptide. Generated by immunoSEQ multiplex PCR, the TCRdb table keeps only in-frame clones and is missing some. The table shows 9,000 to 13,000 clones, with around 89% occurring only once. The sequences come from PBMCs, collected from a glioma patient whose treatment included an IDH1 peptide vaccine. The rearrangement joins TRBV18 to TRBJ1-2; D possibly corresponds to TRBD1 (6 bases). The sequence was obtained from a woman in her thirties or forties with glioma. Some clones in this sample may be carry-over from other donors' samples. CDR3 nucleotide sequence: TGTGCCAGCTCACCAAGGACAGACTTATTCTATGGCTACACCTTC. Translation gives CASSPRTDLFYGYTF. The whole variable domain, filled in from reference TRBV18 and TRBJ1-2, reads NAGVMQNPRHLVRRRGQEARLRCSPMKGHSHVYWYRQLPEEGLKFMVYLQKENIIDESGMPKERFSAEFPKEGPSILRIQQVVRGDSAAYFCASSPRTDLFYGYTFGSGTRLTVV.